The clone carrying this TCR beta chain has ten or more counts. This specimen belongs to a study of regulatory T cells in long-lasting Graves disease. With iRepertoire HTBI primers and Arm-PCR of CDR3 regions, TCR beta libraries were built. Each CDR3 protein is one row after TCRdb ran MiXCR on the multiplex PCR reads. The data contain a few hundred thousand distinct CDR3 sequences, around 17% of them seen just once; the ten biggest clones take up 30%. As to time point: newly diagnosed GD, antithyroid drugs for less than 3 months. Extracted RNA from PBMCs served as the source of the TCR library. These same records also appear under a second study, on T cells in Graves' hyperthyroidism and ophthalmopathy. That work contributes: The study based diagnoses on clinical symptoms, serum thyroxine and TRAb, thyroid ultrasound and orbital computed tomography. HTBI primers were used for first-round RT-PCR of the TCR CDR3.

Sequencing was performed on peripheral blood mononuclear cells (PBMCs), taken at new diagnosis, from a patient treated with antithyroid drugs. The receptor's source is a middle-aged man with Graves disease.

The CDR3 DNA is TGCAGTGCTAGTTCCCAGGCGCAATACGAGCAGTACTTC. Its translation: CSASSQAQYEQYF. The chain joins TRBV20-1 to TRBJ2-7; no reliable D call. The CDR3 is 13 amino acids. The V end was cut by 3 bases, the J end by 4 bases, with 13 bases between. Germline CDR1 and CDR2: DFQATT and SNEGSKA (reference sequence).